The T cell receptor beta chain under discussion was sequenced for a study of blood T cell repertoires in COVID-19. Background on the study: Whether acute or convalescent, the COVID-19 samples came from the United States, Italy and Spain. T cells, B-cell-depleted T cells, or PBMCs provided the cDNA or gDNA that served as material.

Germline CDR1 reads SGHKS; CDR2 reads YYEKEE (reference sequence). The CDR3 runs 14 residues. V dropped 2 bases and J dropped 5 bases, with 14 bases sitting between them. In the study's own analysis: Reference gene primer amplification in the assay estimated nucleated cell counts. Here immunoSEQ multiplex PCR was the method, and the copy in TCRdb shows in-frame clones only, minus some. That table supplies the V and J calls and clone size; D and trimming were determined from the DNA. The sample includes approximately 240,000 clones, more than 75% of them seen just once. This receptor was identified in a woman aged 25 to 45 who had recovered from COVID-19. The sequenced sample was peripheral blood. The rearrangement joins TRBV5-5 to TRBJ2-7; D is perhaps TRBD1 (5 bases). CDR3 DNA sequence: TGTGCCAGCAGCTTCCAGGGAAGGGCACACGAGCAGTACTTC. It is translated as CASSFQGRAHEQYF.